Below, 10 T cell receptor beta chains from the same sample are listed, as sequenced in a study of post-analysis software for immune sequencing data (dated by TCRdb to the mid-2010s). What the work shows at the level of the full study, not this receptor alone: Significantly higher frequencies in patients than in controls were found for roughly 5 TRBV segments, including TRBV5-6, TRBV5-1 and TRBV20-1.

These TCRs' antigens remain unknown. The library was generated by PCR. TCRdb records Illumina HiSeq 2500 as the sequencer. To reduce PCR and sequencing biases, unique molecular identifiers were incorporated into the TCR beta cDNA libraries. TCRdb ran its own pipeline on the public reads, namely fastp trimming at Q25 and MiXCR clone calling, and kept in-frame beta chains. Every distinct CDR3 protein forms one entry, paired with its most common genes and DNA. The sample table contains roughly 600,000 distinct CDR3 sequences; only one count was recorded for about 44% of them. The leading ten clones occupy roughly 1.8% of the sample. The material sequenced was blood. The receptors shown here come from a girl under 18 with multiple sclerosis.

This clonotype was observed a few times. The J gene is TRBJ2-1, the V gene TRBV20-1; TRBD2 matches 10 bases. There are 14 residues in the CDR3. Germline CDR1 is DFQATT and CDR2 is SNEGSKA (reference sequence). The J segment lost 3 bases and the V segment lost 2 bases, leaving 1 base of the junction unmatched. CDR3: CSARRTSGYNEQFF. The DNA of the CDR3 is TGCAGTGCTAGACGGACTAGCGGCTACAATGAGCAGTTCTTC.

The rearrangement joins TRBV27 to TRBJ1-1, with D possibly being TRBD1 (5 bases). In germline, CDR1 is MNHEY, CDR2 SMNVEV (reference sequence). CDR3 length equals 15 residues. The V gene lost 3 bases and the J gene lost 2 bases, with 13 bases spanning the gap. CDR3 sequence (DNA): TGTGCCAGCAGTTTCCGGGGCCAGGGTAACACTGAAGCTTTCTTT. Its translation is CASSFRGQGNTEAFF.

Many counts were recorded for this clonotype. The genes are TRBV5-1 and TRBJ2-5; D ambiguous. V dropped 0 bases and J dropped 1 base, with 7 bases sitting between them. Germline lookup yields CDR1 SGHRS and CDR2 YFSETQ. The CDR3 has 14 amino acids. CDR3 bases: TGCGCCAGCAGCTTGGGACGGCTCCAAGAGACCCAGTACTTC. It yields the protein CASSLGRLQETQYF.

This sequence joins TRBV6-5 and TRBJ1-2; D unclear. CDR1 is MNHEY and CDR2 is SVGAGI in the germline V gene. The CDR3 sequence is 16 residues long. V was trimmed by 4 bases and J by 0 bases, leaving 15 bases between them. This CDR3 is CASSSQPVLANYGYTF. The CDR3 nucleotides read TGTGCCAGCAGTTCCCAACCAGTCTTAGCTAACTATGGCTACACCTTC.

This clonotype has more than one count but fewer than ten. The chain is built from TRBV12-3 or TRBV12-4 and TRBJ2-3; 8 nucleotides agree with TRBD2. The CDR3 extends over 14 amino acids. J gave up 5 bases and V 3 bases, and 4 bases lay outside the gene matches. CDR3 amino acids: CASSLGGGRDTQYF. DNA of the CDR3: TGTGCCAGCAGTTTGGGCGGGGGGCGAGATACGCAGTATTTT.

This chain joins TRBV5-1 and TRBJ2-1; possible D gene TRBD2, 6 bases. The CDR3 is made up of 13 amino acids. The V end lost 5 bases, the J end lost 10 bases, and 16 bases lay between the germline ends. Looked up from germline, CDR1 is SGHRS and CDR2 is YFSETQ. The CDR3 reads CASSEGSAGEQFF. In nucleotides, the CDR3 is TGCGCCAGCAGTGAAGGTAGTGCGGGAGAGCAGTTCTTC.

The rearrangement uses TRBV5-5 and TRBJ1-5; weak D call: TRBD1 (6 bases). Germline V gene lookup returns CDR1 SGHKS and CDR2 YYEKEE (reference sequence). The length of the CDR3 is 15 residues. The V and J ends lost 4 bases and 1 base respectively, with 12 bases between them. The DNA of the CDR3 is TGTGCCAGCAGCCCCAGGGGCATAAGCAATCAGCCCCAGCATTTT. It specifies CASSPRGISNQPQHF.

The chain combines TRBV13 with TRBJ2-4; D possibly corresponds to TRBD1 (5 bases). This CDR3 has 16 amino acids. Trimming shortened V by 2 bases and J by 1 base, and 12 bases separated the two germline ends. Looked up from germline, CDR1 is PRHDT and CDR2 is FYEKMQ (reference sequence). CDR3 DNA sequence: TGTGCCAGCAGCTTAAGATCAGGGATGGCCAAAAACATTCAGTACTTC. Amino acid sequence: CASSLRSGMAKNIQYF. Variable domain in full (rest from reference TRBV13 and TRBJ2-4): AAGVIQSPRHLIKEKRETATLKCYPIPRHDTVYWYQQGPGQDPQFLISFYEKMQSDKGSIPDRFSAQQFSDYHSELNMSSLELGDSALYFCASSLRSGMAKNIQYFGAGTRLSVL.

V gene TRBV5-1 combines with J gene TRBJ2-1, with D possibly being TRBD1 or TRBD2 (5 bases each). In germline, CDR1 is SGHRS, CDR2 YFSETQ. This CDR3 has 16 residues. V dropped 4 bases and J dropped 3 bases, with 17 bases sitting between them. CDR3 residues: CASSAVVRGNYNEQFF. The CDR3 DNA is TGCGCCAGCAGCGCCGTAGTCCGGGGCAACTACAATGAGCAGTTCTTC.

The rearrangement uses TRBV20-1 and TRBJ2-7, with D possibly TRBD2 on 7 matching bases. The CDR3 contains 14 residues. Germline assignment: CDR1 DFQATT and CDR2 SNEGSKA (reference sequence). Trimming took off 5 bases at V and 3 bases at J, with 17 bases between the two ends. This CDR3 reads CSAGARGGGYEQYF. In nucleotides, the CDR3 is TGCAGTGCTGGTGCTAGGGGGGGGGGCTACGAGCAGTACTTC.